This record concerns one T cell receptor beta chain sequence. Data came from immunoSEQ multiplex PCR; TCRdb stores just in-frame clones and leaves some out. The sample consists of around 88,000 clones, over 70% of them appearing once. CDR1 ENHRY and CDR2 SYGVKD come from the germline V gene. Trimming took 6 bases from V and 0 from J; bases not matched to a gene: 6. There are 16 residues in the CDR3. This specimen comes from a study of blood T cell repertoires in COVID-19. The overall study: Donors in the United States, Italy and Spain gave samples during acute or convalescent COVID-19.

V gene TRBV10-3 combines with J gene TRBJ2-1, with 9 bases aligning to TRBD2. The sequence was obtained from a man aged 45-65 years who had recovered from COVID-19. Sequenced: peripheral blood. CDR3: CAIRGSSGSSYNEQFF. CDR3 bases: TGTGCCATCAGAGGAAGTAGCGGGAGCTCCTACAATGAGCAGTTCTTC.